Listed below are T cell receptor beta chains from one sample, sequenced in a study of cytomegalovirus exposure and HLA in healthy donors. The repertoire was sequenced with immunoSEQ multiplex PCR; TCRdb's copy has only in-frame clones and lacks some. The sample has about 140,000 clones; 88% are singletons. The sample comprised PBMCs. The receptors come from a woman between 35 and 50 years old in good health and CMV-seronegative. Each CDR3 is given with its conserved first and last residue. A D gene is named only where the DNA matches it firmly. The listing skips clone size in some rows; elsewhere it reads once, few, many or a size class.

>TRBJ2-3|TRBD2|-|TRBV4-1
TGCGCCAGCAGCCCTACCGGGACTAGGGGCACAGATACGCAGTATTTT
CASSPTGTRGTDTQYF
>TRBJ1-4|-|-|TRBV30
TGTGCCTGGGGGGAGGGCGATGAAAAACTGTTTTTT
CAWGEGDEKLFF
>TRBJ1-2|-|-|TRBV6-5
TGTGCCAGCAGACCACCGACAGGCATGAATAGTGGCTACACCTTC
CASRPPTGMNSGYTF
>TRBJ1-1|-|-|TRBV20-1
TGCAGTGCTAGCGCCTATGAAGCTTTCTTT
CSASAYEAFF
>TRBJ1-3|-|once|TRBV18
TGTGCCAGCTCGCCGGACAGCTCTGGAAACACCATATATTTT
CASSPDSSGNTIYF
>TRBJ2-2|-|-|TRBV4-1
TGCGCCAGCAGCCAAGATCGGGATTCCGGGGAGCTGTTTTTT
CASSQDRDSGELFF
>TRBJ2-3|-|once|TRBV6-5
TGTGCCAGCAGGACGTTGGTCAGCGCCTATACGCAGTATTTT
CASRTLVSAYTQYF
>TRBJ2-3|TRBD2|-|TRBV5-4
TGTGCCAGCAGCCTAGCGGGAGGGTCGAGAACAGATACGCAGTATTTT
CASSLAGGSRTDTQYF
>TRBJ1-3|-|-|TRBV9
TGTGCCAGCAGCGTAACCAGGGATGGAAACACCATATATTTT
CASSVTRDGNTIYF
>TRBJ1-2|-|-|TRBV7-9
TGTGCCAGCAGCTTAGGGGCGGGCTTCTATGGCTACACCTTC
CASSLGAGFYGYTF
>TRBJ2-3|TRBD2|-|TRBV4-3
TGCGCCAGCAGCCAAGTTTCTAGCGGCGATACGCAGTATTTT
CASSQVSSGDTQYF
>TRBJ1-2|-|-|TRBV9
TGTGCCAGCAGCCCCGAGGGCAGGAGTACCTATGGCTACACCTTC
CASSPEGRSTYGYTF
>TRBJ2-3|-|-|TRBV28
TGTGCCAGCAGCTTCCTATCCGGCACAGATACGCAGTATTTT
CASSFLSGTDTQYF
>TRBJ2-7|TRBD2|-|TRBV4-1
TGCGCCAGCAGCCAAGGACCGAGCGGGGCCTCCTACGAGCAGTACTTC
CASSQGPSGASYEQYF
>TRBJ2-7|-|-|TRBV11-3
TGTGCCAGCAGCACTGACAGGTACGAGCAGTACTTC
CASSTDRYEQYF
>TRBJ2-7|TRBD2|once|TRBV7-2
TGTGCCAGCAGCCCAAGCGGGAGTAACTACGAGCAGTACTTC
CASSPSGSNYEQYF
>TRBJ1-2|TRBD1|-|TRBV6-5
TGTGCCAGCAGGGAGACAGGGGGCGGCTATGGCTACACCTTC
CASRETGGGYGYTF
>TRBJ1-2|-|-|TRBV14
TGTGCCAGCAGCCAAGTGGGCAGCTACTATGGCTACACCTTC
CASSQVGSYYGYTF
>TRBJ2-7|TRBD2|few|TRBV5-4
TGTGCCAGCAGCTTTGGGACTAGCGGTTCCTACGAGCAGTACTTC
CASSFGTSGSYEQYF
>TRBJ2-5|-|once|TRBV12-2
TGTGCAAGTCGCATAAACAGGGATGGGGGAGAGACCCAGTACTTC
CASRINRDGGETQYF
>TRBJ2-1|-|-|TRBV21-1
TGTGCCAGCAGCAGACCTAGTAGCGGGAGCTCCTACAATGAGCAGTTCTTC
CASSRPSSGSSYNEQFF
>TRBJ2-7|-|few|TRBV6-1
TGTGCCAGCAGTGAAGCGCAGAGGGATCAGAACTTC
CASSEAQRDQNF
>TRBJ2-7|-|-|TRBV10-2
TGCGCCAGCAGCCATTCAGATAACGAGGGCTACGAGCAGTACTTC
CASSHSDNEGYEQYF
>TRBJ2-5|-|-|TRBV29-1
TGCAGCGTTGAGGCGGACACGTACCAAGAGACCCAGTACTTC
CSVEADTYQETQYF
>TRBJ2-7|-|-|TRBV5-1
TGCGCCAGCAGCTTCGAACCAACGGGGGAGCAGTACTTC
CASSFEPTGEQYF
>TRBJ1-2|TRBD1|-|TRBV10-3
TGTGCCATCAGTGAGACAGGGGGCTATGGCTACACCTTC
CAISETGGYGYTF
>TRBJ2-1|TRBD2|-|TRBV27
TGTGCCAGCAGCGGCCTACCCCCTGGGCTAGCGGGAGTTAGTGAGCAGTTCTTC
CASSGLPPGLAGVSEQFF
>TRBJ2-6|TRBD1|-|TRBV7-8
TGTGCCAGCAGCCTGACAGGGGGCCCCTCGGCGGGGTCTGGGGCCAACGTCCTGACTTTC
CASSLTGGPSAGSGANVLTF